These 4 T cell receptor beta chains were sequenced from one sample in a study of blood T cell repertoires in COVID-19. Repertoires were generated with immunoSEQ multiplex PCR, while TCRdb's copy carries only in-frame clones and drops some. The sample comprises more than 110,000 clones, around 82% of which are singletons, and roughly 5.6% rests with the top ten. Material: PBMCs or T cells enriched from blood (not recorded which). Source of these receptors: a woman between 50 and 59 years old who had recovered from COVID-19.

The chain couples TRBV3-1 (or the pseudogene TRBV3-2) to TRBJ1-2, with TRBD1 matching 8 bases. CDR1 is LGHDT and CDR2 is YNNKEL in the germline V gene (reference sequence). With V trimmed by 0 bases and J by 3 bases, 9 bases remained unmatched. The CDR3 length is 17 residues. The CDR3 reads CASSQDLLGQGDYGYTF. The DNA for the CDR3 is TGTGCCAGCAGCCAAGATCTTTTAGGACAGGGTGACTATGGCTACACCTTC.

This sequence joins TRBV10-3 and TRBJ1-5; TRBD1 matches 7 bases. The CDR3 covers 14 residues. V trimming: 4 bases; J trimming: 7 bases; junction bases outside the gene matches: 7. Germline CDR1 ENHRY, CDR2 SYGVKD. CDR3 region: CAISATGVGQPQHF. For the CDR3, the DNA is TGTGCCATCAGTGCTACAGGGGTTGGGCAGCCCCAGCATTTT.

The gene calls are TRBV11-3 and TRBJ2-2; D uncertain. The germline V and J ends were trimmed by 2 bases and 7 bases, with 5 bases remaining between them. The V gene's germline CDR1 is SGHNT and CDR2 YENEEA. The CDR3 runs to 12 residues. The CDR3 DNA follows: TGTGCCAGCAGCTTAAGGAGCGGGGAGCTGTTTTTT. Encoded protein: CASSLRSGELFF.

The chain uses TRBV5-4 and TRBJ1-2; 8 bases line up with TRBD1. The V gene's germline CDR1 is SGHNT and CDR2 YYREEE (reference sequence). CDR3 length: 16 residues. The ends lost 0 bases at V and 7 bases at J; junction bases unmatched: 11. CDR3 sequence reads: CASSLVAGGADSGYTF. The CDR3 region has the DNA TGTGCCAGCAGCTTGGTGGCAGGGGGCGCGGATAGTGGCTACACCTTC.